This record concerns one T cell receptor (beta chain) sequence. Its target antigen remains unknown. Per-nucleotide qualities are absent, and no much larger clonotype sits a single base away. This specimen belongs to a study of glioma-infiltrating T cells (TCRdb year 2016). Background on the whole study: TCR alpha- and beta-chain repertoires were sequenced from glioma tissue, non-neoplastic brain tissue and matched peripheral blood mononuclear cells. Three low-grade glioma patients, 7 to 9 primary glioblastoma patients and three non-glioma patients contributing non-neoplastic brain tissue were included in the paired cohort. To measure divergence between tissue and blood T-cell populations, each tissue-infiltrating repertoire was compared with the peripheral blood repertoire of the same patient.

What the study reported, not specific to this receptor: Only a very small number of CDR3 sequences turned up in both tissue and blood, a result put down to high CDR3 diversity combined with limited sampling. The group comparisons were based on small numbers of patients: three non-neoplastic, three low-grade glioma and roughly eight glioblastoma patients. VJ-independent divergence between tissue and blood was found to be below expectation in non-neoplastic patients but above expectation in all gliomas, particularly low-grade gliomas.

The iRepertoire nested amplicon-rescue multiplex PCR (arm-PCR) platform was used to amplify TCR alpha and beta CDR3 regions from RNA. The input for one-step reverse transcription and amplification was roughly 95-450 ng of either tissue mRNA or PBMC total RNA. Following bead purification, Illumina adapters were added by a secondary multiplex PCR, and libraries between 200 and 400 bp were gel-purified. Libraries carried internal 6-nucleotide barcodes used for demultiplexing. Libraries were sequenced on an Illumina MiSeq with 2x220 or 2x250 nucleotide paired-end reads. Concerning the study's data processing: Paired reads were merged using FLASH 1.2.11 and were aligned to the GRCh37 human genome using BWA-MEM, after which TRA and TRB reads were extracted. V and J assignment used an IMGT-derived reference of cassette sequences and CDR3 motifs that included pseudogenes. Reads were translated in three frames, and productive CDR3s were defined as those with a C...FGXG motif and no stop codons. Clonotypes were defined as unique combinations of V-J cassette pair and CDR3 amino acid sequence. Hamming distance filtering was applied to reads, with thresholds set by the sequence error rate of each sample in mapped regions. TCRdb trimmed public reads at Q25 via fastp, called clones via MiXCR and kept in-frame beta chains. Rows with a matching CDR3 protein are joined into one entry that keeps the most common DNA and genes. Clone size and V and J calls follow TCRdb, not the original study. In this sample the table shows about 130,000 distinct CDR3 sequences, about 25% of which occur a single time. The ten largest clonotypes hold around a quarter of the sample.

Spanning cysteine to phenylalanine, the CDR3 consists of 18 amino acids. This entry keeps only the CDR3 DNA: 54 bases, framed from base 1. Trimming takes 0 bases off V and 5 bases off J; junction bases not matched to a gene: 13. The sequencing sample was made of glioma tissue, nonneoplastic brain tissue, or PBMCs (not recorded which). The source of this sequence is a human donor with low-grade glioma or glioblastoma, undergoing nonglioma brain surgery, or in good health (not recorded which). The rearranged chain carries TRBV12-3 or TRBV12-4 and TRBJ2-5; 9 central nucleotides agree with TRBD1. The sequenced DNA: TGTGCCAGCAGTTTAGCGACTACAGGGGGCTATTCTCGCGAGACCCAGTACTTC. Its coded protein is CASSLATTGGYSRETQYF.